This TCR beta chain was recorded in a study of T cell responses to AZD1222 COVID-19 vaccine. The protocol was immunoSEQ multiplex PCR, while the TCRdb copy is restricted to in-frame clones and leaves out a portion. The profile shows 150,000 to 200,000 clones, around 92% of them singletons. CDR3 length: 16 residues. After removal of 1 base from V and 3 bases from J, the junction contained 5 bases not matched to a gene. Per the germline V gene, CDR1 is SGHNT and CDR2 is YYREEE (reference sequence). On this clone: Antigen: not known.

The study, taken as a whole, reports: Spike was spanned by vaccine-associated CD4 TCRs, which were dominant at 160-218 and 743-854. Possibly, clonal diversity was underestimated; donors were largely white British and included more females.

This sequence was found in an adult in good health. The chain joins TRBV5-4 to TRBJ2-2, with 8 positions matching TRBD2. The sample in question was peripheral blood, obtained on day 0 of AZD1222 vaccination. DNA for the CDR3: TGTGCCAGCAGCTTGTATAGCGGGGCGCACACCGGGGAGCTGTTTTTT. The encoded protein is CASSLYSGAHTGELFF.